There are many counts of the clone carrying this T cell receptor beta chain. These data are taken from a study of Graves' ophthalmopathy and Graves' hyperthyroidism. As the template, RNA transcripts were used to amplify TCR beta CDR3 regions. First-round RT-PCR with HTBI primers preceded a second-round multiplex PCR. From the multiplex PCR reads, TCRdb called clonotypes with MiXCR, one entry per CDR3 protein. Counted here are some 170,000 distinct CDR3 sequences, 39% occurring once; the ten biggest clones make up about 8.2%. The origin of this receptor is a man younger than 45 with Graves' ophthalmopathy. Sequenced: peripheral blood.

For the CDR3, the DNA is TGTGCCAGCAGTTACGCTAGCGGGAGTCCGGAGACCCAGTACTTC. This gives the protein CASSYASGSPETQYF. J is TRBJ2-5 and V is TRBV6-6; 10 bases agree with TRBD2. Germline V CDR1 and CDR2: MNHNY, SVGAGI (reference sequence). V dropped 2 bases and J dropped 5; count of bases not matched to a gene: 5. This CDR3 is built from 15 residues.